One and the same sample provided the 29 T cell receptor beta chains below, sequenced in a study of T cells in Graves' hyperthyroidism and ophthalmopathy. Amplified TCR beta CDR3 regions came from RNA transcripts. A first-round RT-PCR of the TCR CDR3 used the HTBI primer set. Using its own MiXCR run on the multiplex PCR reads, TCRdb lists one record per CDR3 protein. In the table there are 300,000 or so distinct CDR3 sequences, 15% to 20% of which are singletons. Sequencing was done on a sample of blood. The receptors here all came from a woman aged 50 to 60 with Graves' hyperthyroidism.

The table lists this clonotype with many counts. J is TRBJ2-3 and V is TRBV6-5; 10 bases fit TRBD1. V was pared by 0 bases and J by 4 bases, with 4 bases of the junction left unmatched. CDR3 length equals 16 residues. Germline V CDR1 and CDR2: MNHEY, SVGAGI. Here the CDR3 reads CASSYSGTGVSDTQYF. Here the CDR3 DNA reads TGTGCCAGCAGTTACTCCGGGACAGGGGTGTCAGATACGCAGTATTTT.

The gene calls are TRBV6-1 and TRBJ2-2; the D is unclear. Germline lookup yields CDR1 MNHNS and CDR2 SASEGT. CDR3 length: 14 amino acids. Trimming cost V 5 bases and J 10 bases, with 17 bases left between them. The CDR3 loop is CASSRNLKASELFF. The DNA of the CDR3 is TGTGCCAGCAGTCGTAACCTTAAGGCGTCGGAGCTGTTTTTT.

This clonotype was seen ten or more times. This chain joins TRBV6-1 and TRBJ1-1; D is possibly TRBD1 (6 bases). The germline gives CDR1 MNHNS, CDR2 SASEGT. The CDR3 covers 15 residues. Trimming took 5 bases from V and 0 from J, leaving 13 bases between them. CDR3 protein: CASSSADRMNTEAFF. The CDR3 DNA reads TGTGCCAGCAGTAGCGCCGACAGGATGAACACTGAAGCTTTCTTT.

This clonotype was recorded many times. This rearrangement joins TRBV7-6 to TRBJ2-5; either TRBD1 or TRBD2 may fit D (6 bases each). CDR1 and CDR2 from the germline V gene are SGHVS and FNYEAQ. Between the trimmed V and J ends, which lost 1 base and 5 bases, there was a span of 8 bases. CDR3 length equals 13 residues. CDR3 nucleotide sequence: TGTGCCAGCAGCTTAGAAGGGGGGGAGACCCAGTACTTC. As protein: CASSLEGGETQYF.

With regard to this clonotype: This may stem from a read error, because a much larger clone lies one nucleotide away. The chain has TRBV11-1 and TRBJ2-1; D ambiguous. Germline V gene sequence: CDR1 SGHAT, CDR2 FQDESV (reference sequence). The V end was cut by 2 bases, the J end by 0 bases, with 8 bases between. There are 15 residues in the CDR3. The chain's CDR3 is CASSLRRNSYNEQFF. CDR3 in DNA: TGTGCCAGCAGCTTAAGGCGGAACTCCTACAATGAGCAGTTCTTC.

This clonotype was observed a handful of times. The chain recombines TRBV30 with TRBJ2-1, with D perhaps matching TRBD1 (5 bases). Germline lookup yields CDR1 GTSNPN and CDR2 SVGIG (reference sequence). The V end lost 2 bases, the J end lost 9 bases, and 17 bases lay between the germline ends. This CDR3 contains 14 residues. DNA for the CDR3: TGTGCCTGGAGTCGTGGGGCCTGGACGAGTGAGCAGTTCTTC. Amino acid sequence: CAWSRGAWTSEQFF. The full variable domain, with the rest looked up from reference TRBV30 and TRBJ2-1, is SQTIHQWPATLVQPVGSPLSLECTVEGTSNPNLYWYRQAAGRGLQLLFYSVGIGQISSEVPQNLSASRPQDRQFILSSKKLLLSDSGFYLCAWSRGAWTSEQFFGPGTRLTVL.

To note about this clonotype: One end of the junction fails to match germline, which may point to a read error. The chain uses TRBV7-9 and TRBJ2-1, with 7 bases lining up with TRBD2. Germline V gives CDR1 SEHNR, CDR2 FQNEAQ (reference sequence). The CDR3 is 15 amino acids. The CDR3 sequence is CASSQAFISGGEQFF. The CDR3 nucleotides read TGCGCCAGCAGCCAAGCTTTTATTTCGGGAGGCGAGCAGTTCTTC.

This clonotype has more than one count but fewer than ten. The rearrangement joins TRBV7-2 to TRBJ2-1; 11 bases agree with TRBD1. The length of the CDR3 is 15 residues. With 6 bases clipped from V and 4 bases from J, the junction kept 5 bases outside the gene matches. CDR1 is SGHTA and CDR2 is FQGNSA in the germline V gene. Written as DNA, the CDR3 is TGTGCCAGCAGATGGGACAGGGGGTTTTACAATGAGCAGTTCTTC. It specifies CASRWDRGFYNEQFF.

This clonotype was recorded a few times. The J gene is TRBJ2-3, the V gene TRBV11-1; 7 bases map to TRBD2. Germline V gives CDR1 SGHAT, CDR2 FQDESV (reference sequence). The CDR3 covers 15 residues. The junction had 6 bases not matched to a gene; V was cut back by 1 base and J by 5 bases. CDR3 amino acids: CASSLVGRPGDTQYF. In DNA form, the CDR3 reads TGTGCCAGCAGCTTAGTCGGGAGGCCGGGAGATACGCAGTATTTT.

The chain recombines TRBV28 with TRBJ2-7; D remains ambiguous. Trimming shortened V by 5 bases and J by 5 bases, and 10 bases separated the two germline ends. Looked up from germline, CDR1 is MDHEN and CDR2 is SYDVKM. This CDR3 has 12 residues. CDR3 DNA: TGTGCCAGCAGTCTTGACGGCGACGAGCAGTACTTC. This translates into CASSLDGDEQYF.

This clonotype was recorded many times. V usage is TRBV20-1 and J usage is TRBJ2-3, with D perhaps TRBD1 (6 bases). Germline V gives CDR1 DFQATT, CDR2 SNEGSKA (reference sequence). The CDR3 has 15 residues. V lost 4 bases and J lost 2, with 16 bases in between. CDR3 bases: TGCAGTGCTACCTGGATACAGGGACCCACAGATACGCAGTATTTT. Residues: CSATWIQGPTDTQYF.

In its sample, this clonotype was seen many times. The chain carries TRBV28 and TRBJ1-2; no definite D call. Germline values: CDR1 MDHEN, CDR2 SYDVKM. Between the trimmed V and J ends, which lost 2 bases and 4 bases, there was a span of 20 bases. The CDR3 contains 17 residues. The CDR3 coding sequence is TGTGCCAGCAGTTTAGATCGGTCAGGCCTGCACCCCTATGGCTACACCTTC. Amino acids: CASSLDRSGLHPYGYTF.

The chain is built from TRBV6-2 or TRBV6-3 and TRBJ2-6; D remains unclear. The CDR3 consists of 14 residues. Per the germline V gene, CDR1 is MNHEY and CDR2 is SVGEGT. Trimming stripped 6 bases from V and 4 bases from J, with 10 bases between. The CDR3 protein is CASRELGGANVLTF. The CDR3 DNA sequence: TGTGCCAGCAGAGAGCTCGGGGGGGCCAACGTCCTGACTTTC.

The table lists this clonotype with many counts. The CDR3 here is CASSLTPLAKNIQYF. DNA for the CDR3: TGTGCCAGCAGCTTAACGCCCCTAGCCAAAAACATTCAGTACTTC. The chain couples TRBV7-3 to TRBJ2-4; no firm D call. The V end was cut by 0 bases, the J end by 0 bases, with 6 bases between. Germline V gene sequence: CDR1 SGHTA, CDR2 FQGTGA. This CDR3 spans 15 amino acids.

This clonotype has only a few counts. J is TRBJ2-1 and V is TRBV7-2, with a possible D match to TRBD2 (5 bases). Germline V gene data show CDR1 as SGHTA and CDR2 as FQGNSA. The CDR3 has 15 residues. V was trimmed by 1 base and J by 5 bases, leaving 12 bases between them. The CDR3 nucleotides read TGTGCCAGCAGCTTAGGACCCCGGGGAAACAATGAGCAGTTCTTC. Translated, it gives CASSLGPRGNNEQFF.

The table lists this clonotype with a few counts. The rearrangement uses TRBV7-9 and TRBJ2-7; TRBD1 is a possible D gene (6 bases). The CDR3 runs to 13 residues. V shed 5 bases and J shed 3 bases, with 11 bases lying between them. Germline V CDR1 and CDR2: SEHNR, FQNEAQ (reference sequence). For the CDR3, the DNA is TGTGCCAGCAGCCGTCTGGACAGCTACGAGCAGTACTTC. It codes for CASSRLDSYEQYF.

In its sample, this clonotype was seen a few times. The chain links TRBV7-9 to TRBJ2-1; D remains ambiguous. Germline lookup yields CDR1 SEHNR and CDR2 FQNEAQ (reference sequence). This CDR3 is 19 amino acids long. The germline V and J ends were trimmed by 6 bases and 0 bases, with 24 bases remaining between them. As DNA, the CDR3 is TGTGCCAGCAGTCTCACGGTTGCGTCCCGGTTAAACTCCTACAATGAGCAGTTCTTC. The encoded protein is CASSLTVASRLNSYNEQFF.

This clonotype was recorded a few times. V gene TRBV28 combines with J gene TRBJ1-1; 7 nucleotides align to TRBD1. The CDR3 covers 13 residues. Looked up from germline, CDR1 is MDHEN and CDR2 is SYDVKM. Trimming cost V 3 bases and J 5 bases; bases outside gene matches: 3. CDR3 amino acids: CASSFDRATEAFF. CDR3 nucleotides: TGTGCCAGCAGTTTTGACAGGGCGACTGAAGCTTTCTTT.

Ten or more counts support this clonotype. The CDR3 sequence is CASIRTENTEAFF. The CDR3 DNA reads TGTGCCAGCATCCGGACGGAGAACACTGAAGCTTTCTTT. The rearrangement links TRBV28 to TRBJ1-1; no definite D call. Germline assignment: CDR1 MDHEN and CDR2 SYDVKM. The CDR3 totals 13 residues. The V end was cut by 7 bases, the J end by 1 base, with 10 bases between.

In this sample, this clonotype turned up a few times. The chain has TRBV7-2 and TRBJ2-3; 9 bases align to TRBD2. The CDR3 has 19 amino acids. V dropped 4 bases and J dropped 4; count of bases not matched to a gene: 18. The germline gives CDR1 SGHTA, CDR2 FQGNSA. The CDR3 nucleotides read TGTGCCAGCAGCTCCCTAGGATTTGGCGGGGGGGCCCGTCCAGATACGCAGTATTTT. This codes for CASSSLGFGGGARPDTQYF.

The chain recombines TRBV4-1 with TRBJ1-2; D is unresolved. The CDR3 consists of 12 residues. V gave up 1 base and J gave up 7 bases, with 7 bases separating them. Germline assignment: CDR1 MGHRA and CDR2 YSYEKL. The CDR3: CASSQAESGYTF. The CDR3 DNA sequence: TGCGCCAGCAGCCAAGCGGAGAGTGGCTACACCTTC.

The sample holds many counts of this clonotype. The rearrangement links TRBV6-1 to TRBJ2-1; D perhaps matches TRBD2 (6 bases). Germline assignment: CDR1 MNHNS and CDR2 SASEGT. The CDR3 totals 14 residues. V lost 10 bases and J 4 bases, leaving 17 bases between the germline ends. CDR3 in amino acids: CATREVGRYNEQFF. The CDR3 region has the DNA TGTGCCACCAGGGAGGTCGGTAGGTACAATGAGCAGTTCTTC.

In this sample, this clonotype turned up a few times. This chain uses TRBV30 with TRBJ1-6; 7 nucleotides align to TRBD1. Germline V gene lookup returns CDR1 GTSNPN and CDR2 SVGIG (reference sequence). The CDR3 sequence is 13 residues long. V lost 5 bases, J lost 8 bases, and 6 bases stayed unmatched. The CDR3 here is CAWEGQGDSPLHF. As DNA, the CDR3 is TGTGCCTGGGAGGGGCAGGGGGATTCACCCCTCCACTTT.

This clonotype was seen at least ten times. The chain employs TRBV4-1 and TRBJ1-2, with TRBD1 identical over 9 bases. V shed 0 bases and J 5 bases; nucleotides not matched to a gene: 7. Germline CDR1 is MGHRA and CDR2 is YSYEKL. The CDR3 has 16 amino acids. The CDR3 spells CASSQDNRGRDYGYTF. DNA of the CDR3: TGCGCCAGCAGCCAAGACAACAGGGGGCGCGATTATGGCTACACCTTC.

V is TRBV2 and J is TRBJ2-7; D gene ambiguous. The CDR3 runs to 17 residues. V shed 5 bases and J shed 2 bases, with 22 bases lying between them. The germline V gene has CDR1 SNHLY and CDR2 FYNNEI. CDR3 DNA sequence: TGTGCCAGCAGTCCCCGGGTGGCAGCGCTAACAGCCTACGAGCAGTACTTC. Translating it yields CASSPRVAALTAYEQYF.

This sequence joins TRBV5-1 and TRBJ1-1; perhaps TRBD1 as D (6 bases). Germline CDR1 and CDR2: SGHRS and YFSETQ. V was pared by 6 bases and J by 6 bases, with 15 bases between. The CDR3 length is 13 residues. CDR3 in amino acids: CASNRDTGSEAFF. The CDR3 nucleotides read TGCGCCAGCAATCGGGACACCGGCTCTGAAGCTTTCTTT.

This clonotype was seen a few times. The V call is TRBV7-9, the J call TRBJ2-1, with D possibly TRBD2 on 6 matching bases. The CDR3 contains 14 residues. CDR1 SEHNR and CDR2 FQNEAQ come from the germline V gene (reference sequence). V was cut by 7 bases and J by 4 bases, with 14 bases left in between. The CDR3 DNA follows: TGTGCCAGCAAATCGGACTATCAATACAATGAGCAGTTCTTC. Amino acid sequence: CASKSDYQYNEQFF.

The V and J genes are TRBV6-2 or TRBV6-3 and TRBJ2-7; 9 nucleotides match TRBD2. Germline assignment: CDR1 MNHEY and CDR2 SVGEGT. Germline trimming cut 5 bases from V and 7 bases from J; bases unmatched to any gene: 9. The CDR3 has 14 residues. The CDR3 reads CASSGIAGVLEQYF. As DNA, the CDR3 is TGTGCCAGCAGTGGGATAGCGGGAGTTTTGGAGCAGTACTTC.

The chain combines TRBV4-1 with TRBJ1-6; 9 nucleotides align to TRBD1. V was clipped by 3 bases and J by 8 bases; unmatched bases: 8. The CDR3 has 16 residues. Germline values: CDR1 MGHRA, CDR2 YSYEKL. The CDR3 nucleotides are TGCGCCAGCAGCCAGCTACAGGGGGCGTTGGATTCACCCCTCCACTTT. Translation gives CASSQLQGALDSPLHF.